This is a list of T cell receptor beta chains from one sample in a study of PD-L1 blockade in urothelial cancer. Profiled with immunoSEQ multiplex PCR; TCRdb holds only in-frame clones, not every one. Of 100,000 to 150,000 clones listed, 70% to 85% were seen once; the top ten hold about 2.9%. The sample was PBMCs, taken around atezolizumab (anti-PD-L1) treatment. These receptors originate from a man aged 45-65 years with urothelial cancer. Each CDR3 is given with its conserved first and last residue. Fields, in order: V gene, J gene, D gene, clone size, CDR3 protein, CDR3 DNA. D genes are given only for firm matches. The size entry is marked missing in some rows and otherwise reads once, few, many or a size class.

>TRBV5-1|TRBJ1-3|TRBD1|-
CASRAGTGSGNTIYF
TGCGCCAGCAGGGCCGGGACAGGCTCTGGAAACACCATATATTTT
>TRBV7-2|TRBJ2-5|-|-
CASSRAGRGETQYF
TGTGCCAGCAGCCGGGCGGGGCGGGGAGAGACCCAGTACTTC
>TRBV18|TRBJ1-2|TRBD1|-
CASSPLDRSYGYTF
TGTGCCAGCTCACCATTGGACAGGAGCTATGGCTACACCTTC
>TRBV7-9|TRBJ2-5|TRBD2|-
CASSLPGGRAETQYF
TGTGCCAGCAGCTTACCGGGAGGGCGGGCGGAGACCCAGTACTTC
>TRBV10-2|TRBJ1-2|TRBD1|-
CASSESKDRGHGYTF
TGCGCCAGCAGTGAGTCGAAGGACAGGGGGCACGGCTACACCTTC
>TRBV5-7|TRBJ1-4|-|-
CASSLVPGHNNEKLFF
TGTGCCAGCAGCTTGGTACCTGGGCACAATAATGAAAAACTGTTTTTT
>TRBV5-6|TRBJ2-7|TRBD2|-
CASSSYGREEQYF
TGTGCCAGCAGCTCCTATGGGCGGGAGGAGCAGTACTTC
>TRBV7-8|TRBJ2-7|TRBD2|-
CASTPQAGVYEQYF
TGTGCCAGCACCCCGCAGGCGGGAGTATACGAGCAGTACTTC
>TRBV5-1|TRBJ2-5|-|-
CASSAGETQYF
TGCGCCAGCAGCGCCGGAGAGACCCAGTACTTC
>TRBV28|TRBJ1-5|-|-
CASSGGQPNQPQHF
TGTGCCAGCAGCGGAGGACAGCCCAATCAGCCCCAGCATTTT
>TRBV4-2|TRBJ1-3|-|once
CASSQDFRVSGNTIYF
TGTGCCAGCAGCCAAGATTTCAGGGTCTCCGGAAACACCATATATTTT
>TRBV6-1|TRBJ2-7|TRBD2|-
CASTGAAGGTYEQYF
TGTGCCAGCACCGGGGCTGCGGGAGGGACCTACGAGCAGTACTTC
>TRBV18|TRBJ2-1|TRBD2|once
CASSPGTRREQFF
TGTGCCAGCTCCCCCGGGACTAGGCGAGAGCAGTTCTTC
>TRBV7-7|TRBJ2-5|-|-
CASSSGRAYQETQYF
TGTGCTAGCAGCTCGGGCAGGGCCTATCAAGAGACCCAGTACTTC
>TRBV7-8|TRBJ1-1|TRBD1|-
CASSLGLRGQGAASTEAFF
TGTGCCAGCAGCTTAGGGTTAAGGGGACAGGGGGCCGCGTCAACTGAAGCTTTCTTT
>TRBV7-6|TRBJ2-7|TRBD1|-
CASSLGQDTYEQYF
TGTGCCAGCAGCTTGGGACAGGACACCTACGAGCAGTACTTC
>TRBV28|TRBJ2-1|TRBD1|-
CATDRDTNEQFF
TGTGCCACCGACAGGGATACCAATGAGCAGTTCTTC
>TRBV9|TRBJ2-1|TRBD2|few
CASSLTSGGDGEQFF
TGTGCCAGCAGCTTAACTAGCGGGGGAGACGGGGAGCAGTTCTTC
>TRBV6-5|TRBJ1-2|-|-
CASSSARDGYGYTF
TGTGCCAGCAGTTCCGCCAGGGATGGCTATGGCTACACCTTC
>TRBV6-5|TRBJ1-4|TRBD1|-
CASSYQGVVTNEKLFF
TGTGCCAGCAGCTACCAGGGGGTTGTGACTAATGAAAAACTGTTTTTT
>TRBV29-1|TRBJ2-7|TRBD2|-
CSASTPGLASVEQYF
TGCAGCGCATCCACACCGGGACTAGCGTCAGTCGAGCAGTACTTC
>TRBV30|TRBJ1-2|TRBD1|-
CAWSKETGTAIPNYGYTF
TGTGCCTGGAGTAAAGAAACCGGGACAGCGATCCCCAACTATGGCTACACCTTC
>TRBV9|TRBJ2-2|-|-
CASSAGGNANTGELFF
TGTGCCAGCAGCGCTGGCGGTAACGCGAACACCGGGGAGCTGTTTTTT
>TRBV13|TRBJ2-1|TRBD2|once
CASRPAGGPGEQFF
TGTGCCAGCAGGCCAGCGGGAGGGCCAGGTGAGCAGTTCTTC
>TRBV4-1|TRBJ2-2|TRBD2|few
CASSGTSGRPDGELFF
TGCGCCAGCAGCGGAACTAGCGGGAGACCAGACGGGGAGCTGTTTTTT
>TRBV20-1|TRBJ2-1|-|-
CSARDRRGQFF
TGCAGTGCTAGAGATCGGAGGGGGCAGTTCTTC
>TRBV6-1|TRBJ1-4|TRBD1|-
CASSAWKDRINEKLFF
TGTGCCAGCAGTGCCTGGAAGGACAGGATTAATGAAAAACTGTTTTTT
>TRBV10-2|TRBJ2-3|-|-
CASIPRRTDTQYF
TGCGCCAGCATCCCGCGGCGCACAGATACGCAGTATTTT
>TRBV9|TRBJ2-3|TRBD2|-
CASSVGRGGTDTQYF
TGTGCCAGCAGCGTAGGGAGGGGAGGGACAGATACGCAGTATTTT
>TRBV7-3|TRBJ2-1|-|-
CASSLSGRLSYNEQFF
TGTGCCAGCAGCTTAAGTGGGAGGCTCTCCTACAATGAGCAGTTCTTC
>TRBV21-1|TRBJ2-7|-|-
CASSAHGLAGYIYEQYF
TGTGCCAGCAGCGCACATGGACTAGCGGGATATATCTACGAGCAGTACTTC
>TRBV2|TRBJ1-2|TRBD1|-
CASIRGRDSNGYTF
TGTGCCAGCATTCGGGGTAGGGACAGTAATGGCTACACCTTC
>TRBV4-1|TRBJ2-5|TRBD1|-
CASSRNRGRFQETQYF
TGCGCCAGCAGCCGAAACAGGGGGCGGTTCCAAGAGACCCAGTACTTC
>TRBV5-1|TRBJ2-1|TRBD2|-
CASSPNFGTSSYEQFF
TGCGCCAGCAGCCCGAACTTCGGGACTAGTTCTTATGAGCAGTTCTTC
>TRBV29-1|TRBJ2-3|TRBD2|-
CSVAAGSDTQYF
TGCAGCGTTGCAGCGGGATCCGATACGCAGTATTTT
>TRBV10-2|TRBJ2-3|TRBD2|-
CASSDRREGRADTQYF
TGCGCCAGCAGTGATAGGAGGGAGGGCCGAGCAGATACGCAGTATTTT
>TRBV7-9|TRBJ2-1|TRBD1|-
CASSSRDRGSNEQFF
TGTGCCAGCAGCTCCCGGGACAGGGGGTCGAATGAGCAGTTCTTC
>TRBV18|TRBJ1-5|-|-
CASSPLPGDNQPQHF
TGTGCCAGCTCACCACTTCCCGGGGACAATCAGCCCCAGCATTTT
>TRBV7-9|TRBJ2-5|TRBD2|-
CASSQGLAGGSVETQYF
TGTGCCAGCAGCCAGGGACTAGCGGGAGGATCTGTAGAGACCCAGTACTTC
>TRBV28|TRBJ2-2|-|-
CASSLVGELFF
TGTGCCAGCAGTCTTGTTGGGGAGCTGTTTTTT
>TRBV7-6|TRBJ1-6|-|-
CASSLRNSPLHF
TGTGCCAGCAGCTTACGGAATTCACCCCTCCACTTT
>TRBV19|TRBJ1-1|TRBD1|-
CASNVGRGQRNTEAFF
TGTGCCAGTAATGTGGGCAGGGGGCAGCGGAACACTGAAGCTTTCTTT
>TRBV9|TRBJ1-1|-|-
CASSGGQNTEAFF
TGTGCCAGCAGCGGGGGACAAAACACTGAAGCTTTCTTT
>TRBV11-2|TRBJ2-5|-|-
CASSRNIQGPETQYF
TGTGCCAGCAGCCGTAACATACAGGGACCAGAGACCCAGTACTTC
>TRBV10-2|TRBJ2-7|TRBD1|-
CASSKGTGSSYEQYF
TGCGCCAGCAGTAAAGGGACAGGGAGCTCCTACGAGCAGTACTTC
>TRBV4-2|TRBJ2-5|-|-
CASSQELSVGWETQYF
TGTGCCAGCAGCCAAGAATTAAGCGTTGGGTGGGAGACCCAGTACTTC
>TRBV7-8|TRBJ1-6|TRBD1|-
CASSRTGIYNSPLHF
TGTGCCAGCAGCAGGACAGGAATCTATAATTCACCCCTCCACTTT
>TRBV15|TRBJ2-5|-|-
CATSRDPGAVETQYF
TGTGCCACCAGCAGAGACCCGGGAGCAGTAGAGACCCAGTACTTC
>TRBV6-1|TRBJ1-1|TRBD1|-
CASRRTGSNTEAFF
TGTGCCAGCAGAAGGACAGGCTCGAACACTGAAGCTTTCTTT
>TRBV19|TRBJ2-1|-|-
CASRGTAAGGNEQFF
TGTGCCAGTAGGGGGACAGCCGCCGGGGGTAATGAGCAGTTCTTC
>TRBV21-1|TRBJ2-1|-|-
CASSERNGRNNEQFF
TGTGCCAGCAGCGAACGGAATGGCAGGAACAATGAGCAGTTCTTC
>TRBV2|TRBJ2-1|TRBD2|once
CAGRLAAINEQFF
TGTGCCGGCCGACTAGCGGCTATCAATGAGCAGTTCTTC
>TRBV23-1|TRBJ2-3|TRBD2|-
CASRRWLAGGWSTDTQYF
TGCGCCAGCCGTCGGTGGCTAGCGGGAGGGTGGAGCACAGATACGCAGTATTTT